Below, 28 T cell receptor beta chains from the same sample are listed, as sequenced in a study of T cell repertoires in cytomegalovirus infection. MiXCR was run by TCRdb on the reads, yielding one entry per CDR3 protein. The repertoire includes approximately 180,000 distinct CDR3 sequences, roughly 9% of them detected once, and about 4.6% sits in the top ten. The sequenced sample was PBMCs. The receptors shown here come from a human donor in good health (CMV status not recorded). Some clones in this sample may be carry-over from other donors' samples.

This clonotype has just a few counts. This chain's CDR3 is CSASRQGVGYTF. DNA of the CDR3: TGCAGTGCTAGTCGGCAGGGGGTTGGCTACACCTTC. V and J are TRBV20-1 and TRBJ1-2, with 7 bases aligning to TRBD1. V dropped 3 bases and J dropped 7; count of bases not matched to a gene: 5. Germline CDR1 DFQATT, CDR2 SNEGSKA (reference sequence). CDR3 length: 12 residues.

This clonotype has ten or more counts. The rearrangement uses TRBV11-2 and TRBJ2-1; 10 bases agree with TRBD2. The CDR3 is 18 residues long. Germline V gene data show CDR1 as SGHAT and CDR2 as FQNNGV. Trimming took 3 bases from V and 4 from J; bases not matched to a gene: 12. The CDR3 coding sequence is TGTGCCAGCAGCTTCAGACTAGCGGGCCTGGGGTTTTACAATGAGCAGTTCTTC. Its protein is CASSFRLAGLGFYNEQFF.

In its sample, this clonotype was seen many times. V is TRBV28 and J is TRBJ2-5, with D perhaps matching TRBD1 or TRBD2 (6 bases each). CDR3 length equals 16 residues. The germline V and J ends were trimmed by 4 bases and 5 bases, with 20 bases remaining between them. Per germline, CDR1 MDHEN and CDR2 SYDVKM. CDR3 sequence (DNA): TGTGCCAGCAGTTCCTCCTGGGGGGCAAGGGTCGAGACCCAGTACTTC. Residues: CASSSSWGARVETQYF.

There are many counts of this clonotype. The chain uses TRBV7-2 and TRBJ1-4, with 8 nucleotides matching TRBD1. The CDR3 extends over 15 amino acids. The V gene's germline CDR1 is SGHTA and CDR2 FQGNSA. V was pared by 5 bases and J by 7 bases, with 9 bases of the junction left unmatched. The CDR3 nucleotides are TGTGCCAGCAGCCAACAGGGGGATCGGCGTGAAAAACTGTTTTTT. As protein: CASSQQGDRREKLFF.

This clonotype was picked up many times. The genes are TRBV4-2 and TRBJ1-1, with TRBD1 as a possible D gene (5 bases). CDR1 and CDR2 (germline): LGHNA, YNFKEQ. V was shortened by 0 bases and J by 2 bases, with 10 bases between the two germline ends. This CDR3 has 15 amino acids. CDR3 residues: CASSQDLGQNTEAFF. The CDR3 DNA reads TGTGCCAGCAGCCAAGATCTCGGACAAAACACTGAAGCTTTCTTT.

The CDR3 loop reads CASRKGGMGYNEQFF. CDR3 nucleotide sequence: TGCGCCAGCAGGAAAGGCGGGATGGGTTACAATGAGCAGTTCTTC. This rearrangement joins TRBV5-1 to TRBJ2-1; weak D call: TRBD2 (6 bases). Germline CDR1 reads SGHRS; CDR2 reads YFSETQ. V lost 5 bases and J 4 bases, leaving 16 bases between the germline ends. CDR3 size: 15 residues.

This clonotype was recorded at least ten times. The genes are TRBV7-9 and TRBJ2-7; D call uncertain. This CDR3 contains 13 residues. The germline gives CDR1 SEHNR, CDR2 FQNEAQ (reference sequence). V lost 2 bases to trimming and J lost 7 bases, with 12 bases between them. This chain's CDR3 is CASSLWEGMEQYF. The CDR3, as DNA: TGTGCCAGCAGCTTATGGGAAGGGATGGAGCAGTACTTC.

This clonotype showed up many times. This rearrangement joins TRBV7-2 to TRBJ2-7; 7 bases fit TRBD2. Unmatched junction bases numbered 13, after V lost 4 bases and J lost 1 base. The length of the CDR3 is 17 residues. Germline V lookup: CDR1 SGHTA, CDR2 FQGNSA. Here the CDR3 reads CASSSRRAGPVSYEQYF. CDR3 DNA: TGTGCCAGCAGCTCGAGACGAGCGGGGCCCGTTTCCTACGAGCAGTACTTC. Supplemented by reference TRBV7-2 and TRBJ2-7, the full variable domain reads GAGVSQSPSNKVTEKGKDVELRCDPISGHTALYWYRQSLGQGLEFLIYFQGNSAPDKSGLPSDRFSAERTGGSVSTLTIQRTQQEDSAVYLCASSSRRAGPVSYEQYFGPGTRLTVT.

This chain joins TRBV15 and TRBJ2-6; D remains ambiguous. The germline CDR1 and CDR2 sequences are LNHNV and YYDKDF (reference sequence). Trimming stripped 8 bases from V and 1 base from J, with 9 bases between. This CDR3 has 14 residues. CDR3 nucleotides: TGTGCCACCCTTCGTTCTTCTGGGGCCAACGTCCTGACTTTC. The encoded protein is CATLRSSGANVLTF.

The sample holds many counts of this clonotype. CDR3 amino acids: CASSLEWATNEKLFF. The DNA for the CDR3 is TGTGCCAGCAGCTTAGAATGGGCAACTAATGAAAAACTGTTTTTT. The chain carries TRBV7-9 and TRBJ1-4; unclear D gene. Trimming removed 1 base at V and 0 bases at J, with 6 bases between. CDR3 size: 15 residues. Germline V CDR1 and CDR2: SEHNR, FQNEAQ (reference sequence).

This clonotype was seen many times. The J gene is TRBJ2-2, the V gene TRBV24-1; TRBD2 aligns across 13 bases. This CDR3 spans 17 amino acids. Germline V gives CDR1 KGHDR, CDR2 SFDVKD. V shed 2 bases, J shed 6 bases, and the junction held 5 bases outside the gene matches. DNA of the CDR3: TGTGCCACCAGTGATTCCCGACTAGCGGGAGGTTCCGGGGAGCTGTTTTTT. Translated: CATSDSRLAGGSGELFF.

This clonotype has at least ten counts. The genes are TRBV7-8 and TRBJ1-1; tentative D call: TRBD1 (5 bases). The germline CDR1 and CDR2 sequences are SGHVS and FQNEAQ. This CDR3 is built from 14 residues. V shed 6 bases and J shed 8 bases, with 19 bases lying between them. The CDR3 sequence is CASRGGETAREAFF. CDR3 coding DNA: TGTGCCAGCAGGGGGGGGGAAACCGCCAGGGAAGCTTTCTTT.

This clonotype has at least ten counts. J is TRBJ2-2 and V is TRBV18; no definite D call. Germline V lookup: CDR1 KGHSH, CDR2 LQKENI. The CDR3 has 14 amino acids. V was trimmed by 3 bases and J by 1 base, leaving 6 bases between them. This CDR3 reads CASSPDGNTGELFF. The DNA of the CDR3 is TGTGCCAGCTCACCCGACGGGAACACCGGGGAGCTGTTTTTT. The complete variable domain, with remaining parts taken from reference TRBV18 and TRBJ2-2, reads NAGVMQNPRHLVRRRGQEARLRCSPMKGHSHVYWYRQLPEEGLKFMVYLQKENIIDESGMPKERFSAEFPKEGPSILRIQQVVRGDSAAYFCASSPDGNTGELFFGEGSRLTVL.

This clonotype was picked up a small number of times. This could be a read error, since a much larger clone is one nucleotide away. This CDR3 is CASSFGTGAQPQHF. CDR3 bases: TGTGCCAGCAGCTTCGGGACAGGGGCCCAGCCCCAGCATTTT. The chain couples TRBV5-6 to TRBJ1-5; TRBD1 matches at 10 bases. This CDR3 region has 14 residues. The J segment lost 7 bases and the V segment lost 2 bases, leaving 3 bases of the junction unmatched. Looked up from germline, CDR1 is SGHDT and CDR2 is YYEEEE.

The rearrangement joins TRBV2 to TRBJ1-2; TRBD1 is a possible D gene (6 bases). Germline V CDR1 and CDR2: SNHLY, FYNNEI. V lost 2 bases, J lost 7 bases, and 11 bases lay in between. The CDR3 length is 13 residues. The CDR3 DNA is TGTGCCAGCAGTGAACAGGGGAGTGGTGGCTACACCTTC. Its translation: CASSEQGSGGYTF.

V usage is TRBV7-2 and J usage is TRBJ2-2; 8 nucleotides agree with TRBD1. CDR1 SGHTA and CDR2 FQGNSA come from the germline V gene. The CDR3 is made up of 15 amino acids. V gave up 3 bases and J gave up 6 bases; unmatched junction bases: 6. The CDR3 sequence is CASSFQGANSGELFF. CDR3 nucleotide sequence: TGTGCCAGCAGCTTCCAGGGGGCAAACTCCGGGGAGCTGTTTTTT.

DNA for the CDR3: TGCAGCGTTGAAGATCCGCTAGCGGGGGGTCGAGATACGCAGTATTTT. This encodes CSVEDPLAGGRDTQYF. This chain connects TRBV29-1 to TRBJ2-3; 11 bases match TRBD2. V gave up 0 bases and J gave up 5 bases; unmatched junction bases: 7. The V gene's germline CDR1 is SQVTM and CDR2 ANQGSEA. CDR3 length equals 16 residues.

The sample holds many counts of this clonotype. The V and J genes are TRBV2 and TRBJ1-4; D is unclear. The ends were cut back, 9 bases at V and 0 bases at J, with 11 bases in the middle. Germline loops: CDR1 SNHLY, CDR2 FYNNEI. The CDR3 loop spans 14 amino acids. CDR3 amino acids: CARSENATNEKLFF. CDR3 DNA sequence: TGTGCCAGGAGCGAGAATGCAACTAATGAAAAACTGTTTTTT.

There are many counts of this clonotype. J is TRBJ1-1 and V is TRBV12-3 or TRBV12-4; tentatively, D is TRBD1 (5 bases). This CDR3 comprises 14 residues. V was shortened by 3 bases and J by 6 bases, with 14 bases between the two germline ends. CDR3 residues: CASSFGTINAEAFF. The CDR3 nucleotides read TGTGCCAGCAGTTTTGGGACCATCAACGCTGAAGCTTTCTTT.

This clonotype was picked up a small number of times. The CDR3 region has the DNA TGTGCCAGCAGTGTGACTCACAATGAGCAGTTCTTC. This encodes CASSVTHNEQFF. V and J are TRBV2 and TRBJ2-1; D uncertain. Looked up from germline, CDR1 is SNHLY and CDR2 is FYNNEI. The germline V and J ends were trimmed by 4 bases and 5 bases, with 6 bases remaining between them. This CDR3 is built from 12 residues.

This clonotype was detected many times. The V call is TRBV19, the J call TRBJ1-2, with a tentative D call TRBD1 (5 bases). Germline V lookup: CDR1 LNHDA, CDR2 SQIVND (reference sequence). With 4 bases removed from V and 2 bases from J, the gap between germline ends came to 14 bases. CDR3 size: 15 residues. The CDR3 is CASSTDRDGNYGYTF. CDR3 coding DNA: TGTGCCAGTAGTACCGACCGGGACGGAAACTATGGCTACACCTTC. Using reference TRBV19 and TRBJ1-2 for the parts outside the CDR3, the full variable domain is DGGITQSPKYLFRKEGQNVTLSCEQNLNHDAMYWYRQDPGQGLRLIYYSQIVNDFQKGDIAEGYSVSREKKESFPLTVTSAQKNPTAFYLCASSTDRDGNYGYTFGSGTRLTVV.

This clonotype was seen more than once but under ten times. This chain uses TRBV18 with TRBJ2-7; 14 positions match TRBD2. This CDR3 spans 18 amino acids. The germline gives CDR1 KGHSH, CDR2 LQKENI. The V segment lost 3 bases and the J segment 5 bases; nucleotides outside the gene matches: 12. CDR3 DNA: TGTGCCAGCTCACCCCCCTTGACTAGCGGGAGGGCGAGTAACGAGCAGTACTTC. Its protein is CASSPPLTSGRASNEQYF.

The chain combines TRBV10-2 with TRBJ1-2, with D unresolved. The CDR3 is made up of 13 amino acids. V was clipped by 4 bases and J by 4 bases, with 10 bases between them. Germline V lookup: CDR1 WSHSY, CDR2 SAAADI. The CDR3 bases are TGCGCCAGCAGTGTCAAAGGGAGCTATGGCTACACCTTC. It is translated as CASSVKGSYGYTF.

There are many counts of this clonotype. V usage is TRBV7-8 and J usage is TRBJ2-1, with 7 bases matching TRBD2. This CDR3 is 15 amino acids long. Trimming cost V 5 bases and J 3 bases; bases outside gene matches: 7. The germline V gene encodes CDR1 SGHVS and CDR2 FQNEAQ. CDR3 sequence reads: CASSPPGTIYNEQFF. The CDR3 DNA sequence: TGTGCCAGCAGCCCGCCTGGGACTATCTACAATGAGCAGTTCTTC.

This clonotype has a count of ten or more. The chain couples TRBV5-5 to TRBJ2-2; 7 nucleotides align to TRBD2. After removal of 5 bases from V and 1 base from J, the junction contained 8 bases not matched to a gene. The CDR3 spans 16 residues. Germline V gives CDR1 SGHKS, CDR2 YYEKEE (reference sequence). CDR3 in DNA: TGTGCCAGCAGTCTGGGAGGGACTTGGAACACCGGGGAGCTGTTTTTT. Translating gives CASSLGGTWNTGELFF.

This clonotype was found many times. The chain combines TRBV7-8 with TRBJ2-5, with D possibly matching TRBD2 (5 bases). With 2 bases removed from V and 3 bases from J, the gap between germline ends came to 10 bases. CDR3 length: 14 residues. Germline V gene lookup returns CDR1 SGHVS and CDR2 FQNEAQ. CDR3 nucleotides: TGTGCCAGCAGCTTACGTATGAGGGAAGAGACCCAGTACTTC. It specifies CASSLRMREETQYF.

The V and J genes are TRBV28 and TRBJ2-7; D may be TRBD1 (5 bases). CDR3 length: 12 amino acids. Germline values: CDR1 MDHEN, CDR2 SYDVKM. The germline V and J ends were trimmed by 6 bases and 3 bases, with 9 bases remaining between them. The CDR3 region is CASSVDSYEQYF. The CDR3 region has the DNA TGTGCCAGCAGCGTTGACAGCTACGAGCAGTACTTC.

This clonotype was detected only a few times. In nucleotides, the CDR3 is TGTGCCAGCTATACTCCCACGAGCAGCACCGGGGAGCTGTTTTTT. Its translation is CASYTPTSSTGELFF. The V gene is TRBV6-2 or TRBV6-3, the J gene TRBJ2-2; D ambiguous. Trimming removed 8 bases at V and 4 bases at J, with 17 bases between. Germline V gene data show CDR1 as MNHEY and CDR2 as SVGEGT. The CDR3 is made up of 15 amino acids.